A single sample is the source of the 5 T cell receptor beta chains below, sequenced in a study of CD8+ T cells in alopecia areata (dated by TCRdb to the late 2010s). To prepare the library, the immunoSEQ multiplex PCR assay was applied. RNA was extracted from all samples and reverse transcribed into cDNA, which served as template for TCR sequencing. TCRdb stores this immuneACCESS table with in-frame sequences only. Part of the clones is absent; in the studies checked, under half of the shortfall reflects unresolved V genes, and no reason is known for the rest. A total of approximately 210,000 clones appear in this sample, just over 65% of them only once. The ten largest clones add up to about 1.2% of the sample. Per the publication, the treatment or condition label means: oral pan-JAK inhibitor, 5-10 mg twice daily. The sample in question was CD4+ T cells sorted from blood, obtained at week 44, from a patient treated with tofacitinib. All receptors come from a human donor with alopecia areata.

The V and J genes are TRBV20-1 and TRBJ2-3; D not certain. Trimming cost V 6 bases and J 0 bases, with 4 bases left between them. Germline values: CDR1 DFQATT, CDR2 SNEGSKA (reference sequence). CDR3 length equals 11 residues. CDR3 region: CSAGSTDTQYF. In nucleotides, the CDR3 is TGCAGTGCGGGGAGCACAGATACGCAGTATTTT.

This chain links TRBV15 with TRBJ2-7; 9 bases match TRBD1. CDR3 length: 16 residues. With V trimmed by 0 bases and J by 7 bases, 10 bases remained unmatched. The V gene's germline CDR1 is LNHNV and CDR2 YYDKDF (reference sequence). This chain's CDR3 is CATSREGQGDFWEQYF. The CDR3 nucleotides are TGTGCCACCAGCAGAGAGGGACAGGGCGATTTTTGGGAGCAGTACTTC.

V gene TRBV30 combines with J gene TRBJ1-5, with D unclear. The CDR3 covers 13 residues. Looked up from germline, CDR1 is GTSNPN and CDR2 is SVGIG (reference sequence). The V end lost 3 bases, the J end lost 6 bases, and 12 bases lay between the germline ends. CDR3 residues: CAWSPTTSQPQHF. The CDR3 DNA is TGTGCCTGGAGCCCCACTACGAGTCAGCCCCAGCATTTT.

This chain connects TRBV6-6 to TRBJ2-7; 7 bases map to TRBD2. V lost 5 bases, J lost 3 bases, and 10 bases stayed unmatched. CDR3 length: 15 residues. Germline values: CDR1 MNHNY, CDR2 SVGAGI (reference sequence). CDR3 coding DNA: TGTGCCAGCAGTGGGGCTACCGGGGGGAACTACGAGCAGTACTTC. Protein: CASSGATGGNYEQYF.

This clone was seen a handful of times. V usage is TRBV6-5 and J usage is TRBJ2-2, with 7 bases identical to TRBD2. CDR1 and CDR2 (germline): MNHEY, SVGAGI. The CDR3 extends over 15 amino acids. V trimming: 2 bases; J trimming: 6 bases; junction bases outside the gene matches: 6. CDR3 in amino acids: CASSYGGVQAGELFF. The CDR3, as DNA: TGTGCCAGCAGTTACGGGGGGGTTCAAGCCGGGGAGCTGTTTTTT.